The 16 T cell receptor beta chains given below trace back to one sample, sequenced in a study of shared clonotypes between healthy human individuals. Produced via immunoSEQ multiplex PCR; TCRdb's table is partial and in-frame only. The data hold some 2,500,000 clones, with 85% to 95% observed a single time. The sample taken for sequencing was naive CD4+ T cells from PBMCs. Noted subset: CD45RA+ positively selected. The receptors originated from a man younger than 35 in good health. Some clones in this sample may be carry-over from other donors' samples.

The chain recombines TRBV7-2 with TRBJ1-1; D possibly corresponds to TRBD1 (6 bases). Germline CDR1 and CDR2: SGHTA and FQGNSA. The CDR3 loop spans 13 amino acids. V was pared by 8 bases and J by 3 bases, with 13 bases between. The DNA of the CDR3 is TGTGCCAGCGCGTCTGACAGGCACACTGAAGCTTTCTTT. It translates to CASASDRHTEAFF.

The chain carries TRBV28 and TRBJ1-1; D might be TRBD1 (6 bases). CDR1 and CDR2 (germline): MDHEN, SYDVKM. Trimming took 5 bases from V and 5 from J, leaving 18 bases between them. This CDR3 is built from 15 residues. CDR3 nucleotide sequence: TGTGCCAGCAGTAACCCCGGGGGAGGGGGTACTGAAGCTTTCTTT. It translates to CASSNPGGGGTEAFF.

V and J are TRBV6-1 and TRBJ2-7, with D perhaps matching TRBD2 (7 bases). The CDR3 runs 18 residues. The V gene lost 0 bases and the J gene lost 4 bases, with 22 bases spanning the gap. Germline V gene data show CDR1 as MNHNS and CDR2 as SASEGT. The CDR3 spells CASSEASLAVRGVYEQYF. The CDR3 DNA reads TGTGCCAGCAGTGAAGCTTCCCTAGCGGTGAGGGGGGTATACGAGCAGTACTTC.

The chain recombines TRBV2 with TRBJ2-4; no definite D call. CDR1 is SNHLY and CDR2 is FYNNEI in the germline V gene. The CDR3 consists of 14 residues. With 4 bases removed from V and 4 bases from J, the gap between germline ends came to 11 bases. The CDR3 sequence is CASSVDRAKNIQYF. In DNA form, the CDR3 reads TGTGCCAGCAGTGTGGACCGCGCTAAAAACATTCAGTACTTC.

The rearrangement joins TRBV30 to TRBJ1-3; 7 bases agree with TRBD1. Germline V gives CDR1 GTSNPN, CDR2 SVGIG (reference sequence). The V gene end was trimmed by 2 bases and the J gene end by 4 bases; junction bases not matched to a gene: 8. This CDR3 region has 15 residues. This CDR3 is CAWSPRTGPGNTIYF. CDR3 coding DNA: TGTGCCTGGAGTCCTAGGACAGGTCCCGGAAACACCATATATTTT.

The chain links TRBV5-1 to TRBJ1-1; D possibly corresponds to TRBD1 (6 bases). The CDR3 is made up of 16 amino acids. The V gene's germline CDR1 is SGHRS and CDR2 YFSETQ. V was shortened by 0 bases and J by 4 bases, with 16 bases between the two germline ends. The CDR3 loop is CASSLGGVGGITEAFF. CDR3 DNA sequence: TGCGCCAGCAGCTTGGGAGGTGTGGGGGGCATCACTGAAGCTTTCTTT.

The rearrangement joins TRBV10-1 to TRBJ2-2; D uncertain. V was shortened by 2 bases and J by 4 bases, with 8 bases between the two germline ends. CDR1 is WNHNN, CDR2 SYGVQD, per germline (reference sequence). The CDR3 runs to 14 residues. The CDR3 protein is CASSEQQGTGELFF. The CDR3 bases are TGCGCCAGCAGTGAGCAGCAAGGCACCGGGGAGCTGTTTTTT.

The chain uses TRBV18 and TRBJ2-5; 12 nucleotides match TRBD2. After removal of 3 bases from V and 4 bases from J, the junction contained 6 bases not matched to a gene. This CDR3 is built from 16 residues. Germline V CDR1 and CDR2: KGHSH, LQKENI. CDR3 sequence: CASSPPPSGRVETQYF. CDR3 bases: TGTGCCAGCTCACCCCCCCCTAGCGGGAGGGTAGAGACCCAGTACTTC.

The CDR3 region has the DNA TGTGCCAGCAGCGTGCCAGTCCCGGGAGGGGTACAAGAGACCCAGTACTTC. Amino acid sequence: CASSVPVPGGVQETQYF. V is TRBV9 and J is TRBJ2-5, with TRBD2 matching over 8 bases. J was trimmed by 2 bases and V by 2 bases; bases with no gene match: 11. Per the germline V gene, CDR1 is SGDLS and CDR2 is YYNGEE. This CDR3 region has 17 residues.

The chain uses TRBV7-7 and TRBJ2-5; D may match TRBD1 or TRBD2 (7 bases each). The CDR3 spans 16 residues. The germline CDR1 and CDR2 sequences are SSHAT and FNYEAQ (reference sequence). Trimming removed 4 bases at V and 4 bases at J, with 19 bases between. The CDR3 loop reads CASSSQGGAVGETQYF. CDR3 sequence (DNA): TGTGCCAGCAGCTCCCAGGGGGGGGCAGTAGGAGAGACCCAGTACTTC.

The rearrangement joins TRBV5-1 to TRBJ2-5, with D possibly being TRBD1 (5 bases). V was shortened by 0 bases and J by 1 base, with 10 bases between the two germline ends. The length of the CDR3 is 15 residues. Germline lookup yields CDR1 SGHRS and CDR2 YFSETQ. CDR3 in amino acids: CASSLEGVGQETQYF. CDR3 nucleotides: TGCGCCAGCAGCTTGGAAGGGGTTGGCCAAGAGACCCAGTACTTC.

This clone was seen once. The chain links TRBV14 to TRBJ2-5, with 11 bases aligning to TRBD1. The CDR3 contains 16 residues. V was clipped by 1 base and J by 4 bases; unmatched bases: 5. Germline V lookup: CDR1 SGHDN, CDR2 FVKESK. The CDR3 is CASSQGGQGASETQYF. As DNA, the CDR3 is TGTGCCAGCAGCCAAGGTGGACAGGGGGCGTCAGAGACCCAGTACTTC.

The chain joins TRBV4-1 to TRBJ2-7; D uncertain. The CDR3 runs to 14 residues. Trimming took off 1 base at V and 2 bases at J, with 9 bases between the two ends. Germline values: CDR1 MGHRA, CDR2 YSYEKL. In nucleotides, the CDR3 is TGCGCCAGCAGCCAAGTTTCACGGACCTACGAGCAGTACTTC. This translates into CASSQVSRTYEQYF.

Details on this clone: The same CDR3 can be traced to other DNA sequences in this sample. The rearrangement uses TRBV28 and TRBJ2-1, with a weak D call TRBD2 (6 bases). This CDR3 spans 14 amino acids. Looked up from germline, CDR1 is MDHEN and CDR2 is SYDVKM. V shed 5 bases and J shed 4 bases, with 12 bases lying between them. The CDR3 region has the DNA TGTGCCAGCAGTCCCCCCGGGAGATACAATGAGCAGTTCTTC. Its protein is CASSPPGRYNEQFF.

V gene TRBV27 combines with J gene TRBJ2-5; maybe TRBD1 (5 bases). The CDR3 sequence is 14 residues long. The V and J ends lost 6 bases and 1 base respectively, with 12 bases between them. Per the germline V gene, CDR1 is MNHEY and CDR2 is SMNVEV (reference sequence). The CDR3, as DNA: TGTGCCAGCAGCCGTGACAGATCCCAAGAGACCCAGTACTTC. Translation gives CASSRDRSQETQYF.

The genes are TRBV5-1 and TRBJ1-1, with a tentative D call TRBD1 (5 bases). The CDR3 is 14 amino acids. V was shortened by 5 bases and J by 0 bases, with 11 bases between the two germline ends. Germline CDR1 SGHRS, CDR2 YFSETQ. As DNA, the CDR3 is TGCGCCAGCAGTCCGACAGATCTGAACACTGAAGCTTTCTTT. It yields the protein CASSPTDLNTEAFF.